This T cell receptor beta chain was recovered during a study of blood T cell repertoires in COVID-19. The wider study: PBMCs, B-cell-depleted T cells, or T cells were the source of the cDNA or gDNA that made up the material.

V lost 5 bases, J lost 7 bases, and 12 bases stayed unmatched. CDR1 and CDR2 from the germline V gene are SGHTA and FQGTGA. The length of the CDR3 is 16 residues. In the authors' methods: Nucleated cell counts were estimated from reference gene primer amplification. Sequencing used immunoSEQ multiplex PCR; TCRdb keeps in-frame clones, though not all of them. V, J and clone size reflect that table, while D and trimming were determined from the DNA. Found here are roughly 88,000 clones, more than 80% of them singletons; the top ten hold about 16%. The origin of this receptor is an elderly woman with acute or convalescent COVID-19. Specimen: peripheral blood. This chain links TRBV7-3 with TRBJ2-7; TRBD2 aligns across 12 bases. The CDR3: CASSPGRDLAGGEQYF. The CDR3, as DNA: TGTGCCAGCAGCCCCGGTCGAGATCTAGCGGGGGGGGAGCAGTACTTC.